This entry features one TCR beta chain sequence. What it binds is unknown. Both 60 Vbeta primers and 13 Jbeta primers went into the PCR. Measured with immunoSEQ multiplex PCR; TCRdb has only the in-frame clones, and not every one. The sample records 85,000 to 120,000 clones, 83% being singletons. The sample belongs to a study of cytomegalovirus exposure and HLA in healthy donors. The study, taken as a whole, reports: The classifier, whose performance was assessed in both the original and validation cohorts, reportedly diagnosed cytomegalovirus status with high specificity and sensitivity. An analysis that was carried out later associated some 17,000 TCR beta sequences with HLA alleles at 0.05 false discovery rate. Later work found most CMV-associated TCR beta chains apparently HLA-restricted. In a later analysis, HLA-associated beta chains showed higher expansion and lower generation probabilities than comparable chains.

Germline loops: CDR1 SGHAT, CDR2 FQNNGV. Trimming shortened V by 3 bases and J by 4 bases, and 9 bases separated the two germline ends. The CDR3 is 14 residues long. The V gene is TRBV11-2, the J gene TRBJ1-4; TRBD1 might be the D (5 bases). The TCR sequence derives from a man aged 40-50 years in good health and CMV-seronegative. Sequenced: PBMCs. The CDR3 DNA sequence: TGTGCCAGCAGCTTGCAGGGTTTTAATGAAAAACTGTTTTTT. It codes for CASSLQGFNEKLFF. Combining the CDR3 with reference TRBV11-2 and TRBJ1-4 gives the whole variable domain EAGVAQSPRYKIIEKRQSVAFWCNPISGHATLYWYQQILGQGPKLLIQFQNNGVVDDSQLPKDRFSAERLKGVDSTLKIQPAKLEDSAVYLCASSLQGFNEKLFFGSGTQLSVL.